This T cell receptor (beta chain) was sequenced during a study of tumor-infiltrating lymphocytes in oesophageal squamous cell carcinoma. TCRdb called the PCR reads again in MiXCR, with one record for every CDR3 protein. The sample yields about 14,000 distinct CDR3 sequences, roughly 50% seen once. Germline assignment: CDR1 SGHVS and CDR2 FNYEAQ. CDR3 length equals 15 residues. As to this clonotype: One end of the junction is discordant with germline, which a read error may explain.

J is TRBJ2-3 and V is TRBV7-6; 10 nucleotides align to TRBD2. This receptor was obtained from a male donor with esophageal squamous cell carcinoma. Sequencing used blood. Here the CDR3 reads CASSLGLANTDTQYF. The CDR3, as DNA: TGTGCTAGCAGCTTGGGACTAGCGAACACAGATACGCAGTATTTT.